This T cell receptor beta chain is from a study of blood T cell repertoires in COVID-19. About the study: COVID-19 samples collected from the United States, Italy and Spain covered acute and convalescent phases. Sources were T cells, B-cell-depleted T cells, or PBMCs; the material itself was cDNA or gDNA.

Authors' data handling: Using reference gene primer amplification, nucleated cell counts were estimated. Assay: immunoSEQ multiplex PCR; the TCRdb copy retains only in-frame clones and omits some. V and J calls and clone size are copied from that table; D and trimming were computed from the DNA. The sample consists of 260,000 or so clones, 87% of them appearing once. The V gene lost 1 base and the J gene lost 4 bases, with 11 bases spanning the gap. CDR1 and CDR2 from the germline V gene are SGHAT and FQDESV (reference sequence). This CDR3 region has 14 residues. The V call is TRBV11-1, the J call TRBJ2-7; D is ambiguous. The receptor was derived from a woman aged 25 to 45 with acute COVID-19. The sequencing input was PBMCs or T cells enriched from blood (not recorded which). The CDR3 DNA follows: TGTGCCAGCAGCTTAGATCGCCTACGTTACGAGCAGTACTTC. Amino acid sequence: CASSLDRLRYEQYF.